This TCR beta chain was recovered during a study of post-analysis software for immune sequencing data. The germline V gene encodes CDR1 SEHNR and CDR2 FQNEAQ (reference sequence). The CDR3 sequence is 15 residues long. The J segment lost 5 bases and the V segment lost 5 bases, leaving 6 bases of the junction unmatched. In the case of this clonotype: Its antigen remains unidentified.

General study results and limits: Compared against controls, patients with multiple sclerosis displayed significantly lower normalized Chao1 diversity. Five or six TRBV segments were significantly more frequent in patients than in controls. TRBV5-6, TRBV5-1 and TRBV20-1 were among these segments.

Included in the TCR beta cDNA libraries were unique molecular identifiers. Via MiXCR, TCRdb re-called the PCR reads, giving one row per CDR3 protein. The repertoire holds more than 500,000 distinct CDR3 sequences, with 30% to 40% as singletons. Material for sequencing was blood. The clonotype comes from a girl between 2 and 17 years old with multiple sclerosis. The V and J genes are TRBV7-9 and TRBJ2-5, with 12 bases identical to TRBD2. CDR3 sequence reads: CASSPTGTSGETQYF. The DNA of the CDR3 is TGTGCCAGCAGCCCGACGGGGACTAGCGGGGAGACCCAGTACTTC.